This entry is about one T cell receptor (beta chain). Its antigen is not known. The data originate from a study of T cell responses to AZD1222 COVID-19 vaccine. Across the study: Pooling of second doses given at about 4 or about 12 weeks was done.

Generated by immunoSEQ multiplex PCR, the TCRdb table keeps only in-frame clones and is missing some. This sample has 58,000 or so clones; 65% to 85% occur once, and the top ten carry around 7.5%. General study results and limits: White British ancestry dominated among donors, who included more females, and clonal diversity was possibly underestimated. Only a handful of AZD1222 recipients tested seropositive at baseline. Researchers report vaccine-associated CD4 TCRs spanning spike, with dominance at 160-218 and 743-854.

Trimming took 4 bases from V and 3 from J, leaving 10 bases between them. The CDR3 length is 13 residues. Germline CDR1 SEHNR, CDR2 FQNEAQ (reference sequence). The chain joins TRBV7-9 to TRBJ2-7; D is uncertain. The clonotype was recovered from an adult in good health. The input for sequencing was peripheral blood, taken on day 0 of AZD1222 vaccination. The CDR3 sequence is CASSWHGNYEQYF. DNA for the CDR3: TGTGCCAGCAGCTGGCATGGGAACTACGAGCAGTACTTC.